One sample yielded the 23 T cell receptor beta chains listed below, sequenced in a study of siplizumab effects on memory and regulatory T cells. Sequencing was performed with immunoSEQ multiplex PCR; in TCRdb, only in-frame clones are kept and a portion is missing. The repertoire consists of 100,000 or so clones, with 92% occurring once and the leading ten covering 0.73%. The sequencing input was Tregs sorted from blood. The receptor source for this set is a human donor in good health.

This clone was detected only a few times. The chain carries TRBV19 and TRBJ2-1; 8 bases fit TRBD2. V gave up 6 bases and J gave up 3 bases; unmatched junction bases: 13. There are 17 residues in the CDR3. Germline CDR1 and CDR2: LNHDA and SQIVND (reference sequence). The CDR3 reads CASSRGSGSRFYNEQFF. In nucleotides, the CDR3 is TGTGCCAGTAGCCGAGGGAGCGGGAGTAGGTTCTACAATGAGCAGTTCTTC. The full variable domain, its missing parts supplied by reference TRBV19 and TRBJ2-1, is DGGITQSPKYLFRKEGQNVTLSCEQNLNHDAMYWYRQDPGQGLRLIYYSQIVNDFQKGDIAEGYSVSREKKESFPLTVTSAQKNPTAFYLCASSRGSGSRFYNEQFFGPGTRLTVL.

The chain links TRBV7-8 to TRBJ2-7; TRBD2 matches 9 bases. V was clipped by 2 bases and J by 2 bases; unmatched bases: 4. The CDR3 sequence is 15 residues long. Germline CDR1 SGHVS, CDR2 FQNEAQ. The CDR3 DNA follows: TGTGCCAGCAGCTTAACGGCGGGAGGGCCCTACGAGCAGTACTTC. This sequence encodes CASSLTAGGPYEQYF.

This clone has just one count. The chain links TRBV7-9 to TRBJ2-7, with TRBD2 identical over 8 bases. Unmatched junction bases numbered 9, after V lost 2 bases and J lost 3 bases. The CDR3 is 16 amino acids. Per germline, CDR1 SEHNR and CDR2 FQNEAQ (reference sequence). The DNA for the CDR3 is TGTGCCAGCAGCTTATATCTTAGCGGGATTTACTACGAGCAGTACTTC. Its protein is CASSLYLSGIYYEQYF.

V gene TRBV18 combines with J gene TRBJ2-6; 8 bases map to TRBD1. The V gene end was trimmed by 6 bases and the J gene end by 0 bases; junction bases not matched to a gene: 7. Germline V CDR1 and CDR2: KGHSH, LQKENI. The CDR3 loop spans 17 amino acids. The CDR3 here is CASSRDRSSSGANVLTF. CDR3 bases: TGTGCCAGCTCGAGGGACAGGTCTTCCTCTGGGGCCAACGTCCTGACTTTC.

The chain combines TRBV18 with TRBJ2-1, with 9 bases fitting TRBD1. The CDR3 covers 16 residues. CDR1 KGHSH and CDR2 LQKENI come from the germline V gene. V trimming: 3 bases; J trimming: 4 bases; junction bases outside the gene matches: 7. DNA for the CDR3: TGTGCCAGCTCACCCGGAGGACAGGGGAGATACAATGAGCAGTTCTTC. It yields the protein CASSPGGQGRYNEQFF.

This clone appeared a single time. The V and J genes are TRBV5-6 and TRBJ1-2; unclear D gene. The CDR3 consists of 14 residues. With 7 bases removed from V and 3 bases from J, the gap between germline ends came to 16 bases. Germline V gives CDR1 SGHDT, CDR2 YYEEEE. CDR3 nucleotides: TGTGCCAGCGGGCGGCGGGGAACGGACTATGGCTACACCTTC. This codes for CASGRRGTDYGYTF.

The chain joins TRBV12-5 to TRBJ2-5; 12 bases align to TRBD2. The CDR3 is 19 residues long. Trimming cost V 2 bases and J 2 bases; bases outside gene matches: 12. CDR1 is LGHNT, CDR2 FRNRAP, per germline. CDR3 bases: TGTGCTAGTGGTTTGTATCTTCTAGCGGGAGGGCCGGGGCAAGAGACCCAGTACTTC. Encoded protein: CASGLYLLAGGPGQETQYF.

The chain combines TRBV5-5 with TRBJ2-1; no firm D call. The CDR3 loop spans 15 amino acids. The V end lost 0 bases, the J end lost 3 bases, and 10 bases lay between the germline ends. CDR1 and CDR2 (germline): SGHKS, YYEKEE (reference sequence). The chain's CDR3 is CASSLDSDIYNEQFF. CDR3 coding DNA: TGTGCCAGCAGCTTGGACTCGGATATCTACAATGAGCAGTTCTTC.

The table lists this clone with a count of one. This chain connects TRBV6-1 to TRBJ2-5, with D perhaps matching TRBD2 (5 bases). Trimming pared 9 bases from V and 1 base from J, leaving 9 bases between. This CDR3 has 12 residues. Germline CDR1 reads MNHNS; CDR2 reads SASEGT. The chain's CDR3 is CASGLFQETQYF. CDR3 sequence (DNA): TGTGCCAGTGGACTGTTCCAAGAGACCCAGTACTTC.

The rearrangement joins TRBV5-1 to TRBJ2-5; D remains ambiguous. Germline CDR1 SGHRS, CDR2 YFSETQ. Trimming pared 0 bases from V and 7 bases from J, leaving 13 bases between. This CDR3 has 14 residues. The CDR3 bases are TGCGCCAGCAGCTTGGAGGACCGTTATGGGACCCAGTACTTC. Translating it yields CASSLEDRYGTQYF.

The V and J genes are TRBV11-2 and TRBJ2-1, with D perhaps TRBD2 (6 bases). The CDR3 is made up of 16 amino acids. Germline V gives CDR1 SGHAT, CDR2 FQNNGV. V gave up 6 bases and J gave up 7 bases, with 22 bases separating them. The CDR3 sequence is CASSRERAPGGNEQFF. The CDR3, as DNA: TGTGCCAGCAGTAGGGAGCGGGCCCCTGGGGGGAATGAGCAGTTCTTC. Variable domain in full (rest from reference TRBV11-2 and TRBJ2-1): EAGVAQSPRYKIIEKRQSVAFWCNPISGHATLYWYQQILGQGPKLLIQFQNNGVVDDSQLPKDRFSAERLKGVDSTLKIQPAKLEDSAVYLCASSRERAPGGNEQFFGPGTRLTVL.

The CDR3 spells CASRPLAEETQYF. CDR3 nucleotide sequence: TGCGCCAGCAGACCACTAGCGGAAGAGACCCAGTACTTC. The chain couples TRBV5-1 to TRBJ2-5; 8 nucleotides match TRBD2. This CDR3 is built from 13 residues. V lost 5 bases and J lost 3; bases outside the gene matches: 3. Germline V CDR1 and CDR2: SGHRS, YFSETQ.

The V gene is TRBV18, the J gene TRBJ2-1; no firm D call. This CDR3 comprises 11 residues. Germline V gene data show CDR1 as KGHSH and CDR2 as LQKENI. Deletions cut 6 bases from V and 8 bases from J, with 8 bases between. The CDR3, as DNA: TGTGCCAGCTCCCCATATGATGAGCAGTTCTTC. It encodes CASSPYDEQFF.

The chain carries TRBV6-6 and TRBJ2-1; TRBD1 aligns across 11 bases. The junction had 5 bases not matched to a gene; V was cut back by 9 bases and J by 7 bases. The CDR3 has 13 amino acids. The germline CDR1 and CDR2 sequences are MNHNY and SVGAGI (reference sequence). CDR3 amino acids: CASRDRGINEQFF. The CDR3 bases are TGTGCCAGTAGGGACAGGGGGATAAATGAGCAGTTCTTC.

The chain has TRBV29-1 and TRBJ2-2, with D perhaps TRBD2 (5 bases). CDR3 size: 13 residues. With 6 bases removed from V and 5 bases from J, the gap between germline ends came to 13 bases. In germline, CDR1 is SQVTM, CDR2 ANQGSEA. In DNA, the CDR3 is TGCAGCGTCGCTCCAGCGGTGACCGGGGAGCTGTTTTTT. Protein sequence: CSVAPAVTGELFF.

The chain links TRBV2 to TRBJ1-5; 7 bases align to TRBD1. V lost 7 bases, J lost 5 bases, and 8 bases stayed unmatched. Germline loops: CDR1 SNHLY, CDR2 FYNNEI. The CDR3 extends over 14 amino acids. The CDR3 reads CASMATTGYQPQHF. As DNA, the CDR3 is TGTGCCAGCATGGCTACGACAGGGTATCAGCCCCAGCATTTT. The entire variable domain, with the rest obtained from reference TRBV2 and TRBJ1-5, is as follows: EPEVTQTPSHQVTQMGQEVILRCVPISNHLYFYWYRQILGQKVEFLVSFYNNEISEKSEIFDDQFSVERPDGSNFTLKIRSTKLEDSAMYFCASMATTGYQPQHFGDGTRLSIL.

The chain employs TRBV19 and TRBJ1-2; weak D call: TRBD1 (5 bases). Germline assignment: CDR1 LNHDA and CDR2 SQIVND (reference sequence). The V end lost 2 bases, the J end lost 7 bases, and 8 bases lay between the germline ends. CDR3 length: 12 amino acids. The CDR3 region is CASSIQGRGYTF. CDR3 DNA: TGTGCCAGTAGTATACAGGGTCGTGGCTACACCTTC.

This chain connects TRBV11-3 to TRBJ2-3; tentatively, D is TRBD1 or TRBD2 (5 bases each). The V gene lost 4 bases and the J gene lost 8 bases, with 13 bases spanning the gap. CDR3 size: 13 residues. Germline V gene lookup returns CDR1 SGHNT and CDR2 YENEEA. The CDR3 region has the DNA TGTGCCAGCAGCTCGACACGGGGCGGTACGCAGTATTTT. As protein: CASSSTRGGTQYF.

The chain links TRBV29-1 to TRBJ2-3, with D perhaps matching TRBD1 or TRBD2 (5 bases each). The CDR3 has 14 amino acids. Trimming left V 5 bases short and J 0 bases short, with 12 bases between. CDR1 is SQVTM, CDR2 ANQGSEA, per germline. DNA for the CDR3: TGCAGCGTTCGACGGGACCTTAGCACAGATACGCAGTATTTT. It yields the protein CSVRRDLSTDTQYF.

This clone appeared once. The genes are TRBV6-4 and TRBJ2-1; tentatively, D is TRBD2 (6 bases). Per the germline V gene, CDR1 is MRHNA and CDR2 is SNTAGT. The CDR3 has 16 residues. The ends were cut back, 5 bases at V and 0 bases at J, with 14 bases in the middle. DNA of the CDR3: TGTGCCAGCAGTTCTCGGGACTCCGCCTCCTACAATGAGCAGTTCTTC. It translates to CASSSRDSASYNEQFF.

V gene TRBV4-1 combines with J gene TRBJ1-2; D unresolved. Looked up from germline, CDR1 is MGHRA and CDR2 is YSYEKL. With 4 bases removed from V and 4 bases from J, the gap between germline ends came to 7 bases. The CDR3 length is 12 residues. The CDR3 spells CASSPGAYGYTF. As DNA, the CDR3 is TGCGCCAGCAGCCCTGGAGCCTATGGCTACACCTTC.

The rearrangement joins TRBV19 to TRBJ1-4; D perhaps matches TRBD1 (5 bases). Trimming took off 6 bases at V and 4 bases at J, with 9 bases between the two ends. Germline V gene data show CDR1 as LNHDA and CDR2 as SQIVND (reference sequence). The CDR3 runs to 13 residues. This CDR3 is CASSLGVNEKLFF. The CDR3 DNA reads TGTGCCAGTAGCTTGGGGGTTAATGAAAAACTGTTTTTT.

The rearrangement links TRBV2 to TRBJ2-7; no clear D. The CDR3 runs to 12 residues. Germline V CDR1 and CDR2: SNHLY, FYNNEI. The V end lost 0 bases, the J end lost 4 bases, and 4 bases lay between the germline ends. The CDR3 reads CASSEAWYEQYF. In DNA form, the CDR3 reads TGTGCCAGCAGTGAAGCGTGGTACGAGCAGTACTTC.